Sequencing of this T cell receptor beta chain was carried out in a study of shared clonotypes between healthy human individuals. Study-level points and caveats: Non-shared clonotypes were found to have lower generation probabilities than the clonotypes that were shared by all four of the sorted-subset donors. As a rule, naive subsets had a larger estimated richness than memory subsets.

Several immunoSEQ 96-well plates shared each subset's DNA, each plate a replicate. Here immunoSEQ multiplex PCR was the method, and the copy in TCRdb shows in-frame clones only, minus some. The sample lists roughly 1 million clones, about 75% seen once, with approximately 1.5% in the top ten. Worth noting for this clone: Its antigen is currently unknown. Different DNA sequences within this sample yield the same CDR3.

This CDR3 contains 14 residues. V shed 4 bases and J 2 bases; nucleotides not matched to a gene: 2. Germline V lookup: CDR1 MNHNS, CDR2 SASEGT. The sequencing sample was made of memory CD4+ T cells sorted from blood. Subset specified: CD45RA-negative fraction. This receptor was identified in a man between 18 and 35 years old in good health. The chain links TRBV6-1 to TRBJ2-3, with TRBD1 identical over 8 bases. The CDR3, as DNA: TGTGCCAGCAGTGTGACAGGGGACACAGATACGCAGTATTTT. Protein product: CASSVTGDTDTQYF.